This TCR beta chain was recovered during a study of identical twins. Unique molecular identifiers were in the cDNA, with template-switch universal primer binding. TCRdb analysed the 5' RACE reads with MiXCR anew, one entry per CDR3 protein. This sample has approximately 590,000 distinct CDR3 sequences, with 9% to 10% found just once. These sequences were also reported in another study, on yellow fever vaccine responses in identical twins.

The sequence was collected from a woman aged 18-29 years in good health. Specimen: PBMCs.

The CDR3, as DNA: TGCGCCAGCAGCCAAGCCGTCAGCGGCTACGAGCAGTACTTC. Translated: CASSQAVSGYEQYF. This chain links TRBV4-3 with TRBJ2-7; D is possibly TRBD2 (5 bases). The V gene's germline CDR1 is LGHNA and CDR2 YSLEER. The CDR3 loop spans 14 amino acids. The V end was cut by 1 base, the J end by 3 bases, with 10 bases between.